The 14 T cell receptor beta chains below were found in one sample sequenced in a study of technical replicates of blood from several donors. TCRdb's table, derived via immunoSEQ multiplex PCR, lists solely in-frame clones and lacks some. The sample lists more than 80,000 clones; more than 90% were seen once. Material: T cells isolated from PBMCs. These receptors all come from a human donor in good health.

This chain joins TRBV27 and TRBJ2-2; no reliable D call. V was cut by 0 bases and J by 5 bases, with 7 bases left in between. The CDR3 is 14 amino acids. Per the germline V gene, CDR1 is MNHEY and CDR2 is SMNVEV (reference sequence). DNA of the CDR3: TGTGCCAGCAGTTTATCGGCCGTTACCGGGGAGCTGTTTTTT. Its translation: CASSLSAVTGELFF.

CDR3 sequence (DNA): TGTGCCAGCAGTTGGGACAGGGTCTCCTACAATGAGCAGTTCTTC. Encoded protein: CASSWDRVSYNEQFF. This chain connects TRBV28 to TRBJ2-1, with 9 bases aligning to TRBD1. This CDR3 comprises 15 residues. Germline V gives CDR1 MDHEN, CDR2 SYDVKM. V dropped 4 bases and J dropped 0; count of bases not matched to a gene: 1.

The chain combines TRBV4-1 with TRBJ2-3, with 10 bases matching TRBD2. V was pared by 1 base and J by 10 bases, with 8 bases of the junction left unmatched. There are 15 residues in the CDR3. CDR1 is MGHRA, CDR2 YSYEKL, per germline. The CDR3 protein is CASSQVMPGLAAQYF. CDR3 coding DNA: TGCGCCAGCAGCCAAGTCATGCCCGGACTAGCGGCGCAGTATTTT.

The V call is TRBV5-1, the J call TRBJ2-1; D uncertain. CDR1 and CDR2 (germline): SGHRS, YFSETQ. Trimming stripped 0 bases from V and 3 bases from J, with 13 bases between. This CDR3 is 16 amino acids long. CDR3 sequence (DNA): TGCGCCAGCAGCTTGGACTATACCCCTATCTACAATGAGCAGTTCTTC. Its protein product is CASSLDYTPIYNEQFF.

J is TRBJ2-5 and V is TRBV5-1; D not certain. The germline gives CDR1 SGHRS, CDR2 YFSETQ. The CDR3 covers 11 residues. Trimming removed 2 bases at V and 5 bases at J, with 4 bases between. The CDR3 bases are TGCGCCAGCAGCTTTGCGGAGACCCAGTACTTC. Its translation is CASSFAETQYF.

The CDR3 DNA reads TGTGCCAGCAGGCATACCGGGACAAGAGTCTACGAGCAGTACTTC. Its protein is CASRHTGTRVYEQYF. This sequence joins TRBV2 and TRBJ2-7, with D maybe TRBD1 (6 bases). The CDR3 length is 15 residues. Germline loops: CDR1 SNHLY, CDR2 FYNNEI. Trimming took 6 bases from V and 3 from J, leaving 18 bases between them. The entire variable domain, with the rest obtained from reference TRBV2 and TRBJ2-7, is as follows: EPEVTQTPSHQVTQMGQEVILRCVPISNHLYFYWYRQILGQKVEFLVSFYNNEISEKSEIFDDQFSVERPDGSNFTLKIRSTKLEDSAMYFCASRHTGTRVYEQYFGPGTRLTVT.

The chain carries TRBV15 and TRBJ1-5, with 7 bases that match TRBD1. V was pared by 0 bases and J by 6 bases, with 5 bases of the junction left unmatched. The germline V gene encodes CDR1 LNHNV and CDR2 YYDKDF (reference sequence). The CDR3 is 15 amino acids. Here the CDR3 DNA reads TGTGCCACCAGCAGAGAAGGGGGCGCAGGTCAGCCCCAGCATTTT. Encoded protein: CATSREGGAGQPQHF.

The J gene is TRBJ1-3, the V gene TRBV2; D is perhaps TRBD1 (5 bases). V lost 8 bases, J lost 4 bases, and 12 bases lay in between. Germline lookup yields CDR1 SNHLY and CDR2 FYNNEI. The CDR3 runs to 13 residues. CDR3 nucleotide sequence: TGTGCCAGCGGAGGGGTGGAAGGAAACACCATATATTTT. Translated, it gives CASGGVEGNTIYF. Based on the CDR3 plus reference TRBV2 and TRBJ1-3, the full variable domain is EPEVTQTPSHQVTQMGQEVILRCVPISNHLYFYWYRQILGQKVEFLVSFYNNEISEKSEIFDDQFSVERPDGSNFTLKIRSTKLEDSAMYFCASGGVEGNTIYFGEGSWLTVV.

This clone was observed once. This chain joins TRBV25-1 and TRBJ2-5; D may be TRBD1 (5 bases). Germline loops: CDR1 MGHDK, CDR2 SYGVNS. V gave up 2 bases and J gave up 5 bases, with 12 bases separating them. The CDR3 spans 14 residues. The CDR3: CASSEQNQGETQYF. The CDR3 bases are TGTGCCAGCAGTGAACAAAACCAGGGTGAGACCCAGTACTTC. The whole variable domain, filled in from reference TRBV25-1 and TRBJ2-5, reads EADIYQTPRYLVIGTGKKITLECSQTMGHDKMYWYQQDPGMELHLIHYSYGVNSTEKGDLSSESTVSRIRTEHFPLTLESARPSHTSQYLCASSEQNQGETQYFGPGTRLLVL.

This chain links TRBV7-3 with TRBJ2-2; maybe TRBD1 (7 bases). Trimming pared 1 base from V and 4 bases from J, leaving 13 bases between. The CDR3 totals 16 residues. Germline V gene data show CDR1 as SGHTA and CDR2 as FQGTGA. This chain's CDR3 is CASSLIPGGGTGELFF. CDR3 coding DNA: TGTGCCAGCAGCTTAATTCCAGGGGGAGGCACCGGGGAGCTGTTTTTT.

The V gene is TRBV11-2, the J gene TRBJ2-5; 8 nucleotides match TRBD2. J was trimmed by 9 bases and V by 2 bases; bases with no gene match: 8. Germline CDR1 reads SGHAT; CDR2 reads FQNNGV. There are 14 residues in the CDR3. This chain's CDR3 is CASSLPGGGIPQYF. Here the CDR3 DNA reads TGTGCCAGCAGCTTACCCGGGGGGGGGATTCCCCAGTACTTC.

V and J are TRBV6-5 and TRBJ2-3, with 10 nucleotides matching TRBD1. The CDR3 has 14 amino acids. Trimming removed 6 bases from V and 7 bases from J; junction bases left unmatched: 7. Germline CDR1 reads MNHEY; CDR2 reads SVGAGI. The DNA for the CDR3 is TGTGCCAGCAGAGGGGGGACAGGGGTGAATACGCAGTATTTT. Amino acid sequence: CASRGGTGVNTQYF.

The V and J genes are TRBV29-1 and TRBJ2-1; no reliable D call. V gave up 4 bases and J gave up 3 bases, with 10 bases separating them. Looked up from germline, CDR1 is SQVTM and CDR2 is ANQGSEA. The CDR3 consists of 13 residues. As DNA, the CDR3 is TGCAGCGTTGGTGGCGGCGTCTACAATGAGCAGTTCTTC. It codes for CSVGGGVYNEQFF.

This chain connects TRBV4-2 to TRBJ2-7, with TRBD1 identical over 9 bases. The CDR3 is 15 residues long. The trim removed 5 bases at V and 4 bases at J, leaving 9 bases unmatched. The germline CDR1 and CDR2 sequences are LGHNA and YNFKEQ. In nucleotides, the CDR3 is TGTGCCAGCAGCACTCGGACAGGGGTCGAGTACGAGCAGTACTTC. Its protein is CASSTRTGVEYEQYF.